This TCR beta chain originates from a study of human T cells and chemical hapten exposure. Background on the study: The scalp of each patient received a weekly diphenylcyclopropenone dose for the full roughly 25-week study. Study-level results: Among TCRs, those above 1 in 1000 frequency were unaffected by DPC sensitization. Among expanded TCRs, significantly more large CDR3 similarity clusters formed than among controls.

This CDR3 comprises 16 residues. The V and J ends lost 5 bases and 0 bases respectively, with 14 bases between them. Germline CDR1 and CDR2: MDHEN and SYDVKM. TCRdb reprocessed the RACE reads via MiXCR and lists one record per CDR3 protein. The data show some 88,000 distinct CDR3 sequences, 11% seen once. Regarding time point: patch test 2, 6 weeks after DPC sensitization. Treatment indicated: therapeutic diphenylcyclopropenone sensitization with weekly scalp DPC. As regards this clonotype: No antigen is known for it.

This receptor was obtained from a man in his forties with alopecia areata. Some clones in this sample may be carry-over from other donors' samples. The rearrangement joins TRBV28 to TRBJ1-5; D gene unclear. Sequences were derived from whole blood, sampled in connection with sensitization to the hapten diphenylcyclopropenone (DPC). The DNA for the CDR3 is TGTGCCAGCAGTCCAGGCGGACTAGGTAGCAATCAGCCCCAGCATTTT. Residues: CASSPGGLGSNQPQHF. The full variable domain, rest sourced from reference TRBV28 and TRBJ1-5, is DVKVTQSSRYLVKRTGEKVFLECVQDMDHENMFWYRQDPGLGLRLIYFSYDVKMKEKGDIPEGYSVSREKKERFSLILESASTNQTSMYLCASSPGGLGSNQPQHFGDGTRLSIL.